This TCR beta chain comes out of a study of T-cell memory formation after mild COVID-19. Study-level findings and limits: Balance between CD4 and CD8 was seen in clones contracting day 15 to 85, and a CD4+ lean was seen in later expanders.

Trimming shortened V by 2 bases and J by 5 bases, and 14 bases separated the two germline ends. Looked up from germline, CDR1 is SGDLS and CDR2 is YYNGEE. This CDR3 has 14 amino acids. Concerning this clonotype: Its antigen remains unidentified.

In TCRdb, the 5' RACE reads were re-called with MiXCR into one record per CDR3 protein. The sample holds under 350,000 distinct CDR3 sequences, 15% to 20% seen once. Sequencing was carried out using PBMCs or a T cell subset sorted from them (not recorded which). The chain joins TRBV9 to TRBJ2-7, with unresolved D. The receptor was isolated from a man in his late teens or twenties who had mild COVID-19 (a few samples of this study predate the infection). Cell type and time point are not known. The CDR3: CASSVGSFGDEQYF. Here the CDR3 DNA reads TGTGCCAGCAGCGTCGGTTCGTTTGGCGACGAGCAGTACTTC.